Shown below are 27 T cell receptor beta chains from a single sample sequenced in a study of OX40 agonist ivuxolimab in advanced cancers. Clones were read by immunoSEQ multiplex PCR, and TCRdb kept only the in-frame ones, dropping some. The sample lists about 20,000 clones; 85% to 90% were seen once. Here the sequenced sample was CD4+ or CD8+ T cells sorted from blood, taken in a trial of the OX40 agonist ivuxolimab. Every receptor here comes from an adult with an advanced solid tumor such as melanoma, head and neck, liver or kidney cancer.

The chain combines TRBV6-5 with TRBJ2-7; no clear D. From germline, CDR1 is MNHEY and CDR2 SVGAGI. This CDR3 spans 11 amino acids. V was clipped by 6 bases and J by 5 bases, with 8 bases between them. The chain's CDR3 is CASSPGDEQYF. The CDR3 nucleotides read TGTGCCAGCAGCCCGGGTGACGAGCAGTACTTC.

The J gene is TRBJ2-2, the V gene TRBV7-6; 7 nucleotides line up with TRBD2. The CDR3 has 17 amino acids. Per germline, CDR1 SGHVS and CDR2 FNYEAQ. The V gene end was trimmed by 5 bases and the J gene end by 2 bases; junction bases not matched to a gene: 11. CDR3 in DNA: TGTGCCAGCAGCCGCATGGGAGGGAACCTAAACACCGGGGAGCTGTTTTTT. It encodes CASSRMGGNLNTGELFF.

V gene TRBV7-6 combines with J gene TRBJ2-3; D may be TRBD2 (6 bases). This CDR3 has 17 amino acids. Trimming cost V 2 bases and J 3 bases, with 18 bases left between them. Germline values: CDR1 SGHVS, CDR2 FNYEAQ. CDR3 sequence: CASSLSGGGAWTDTQYF. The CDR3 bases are TGTGCCAGCAGCTTAAGTGGTGGCGGGGCGTGGACAGATACGCAGTATTTT.

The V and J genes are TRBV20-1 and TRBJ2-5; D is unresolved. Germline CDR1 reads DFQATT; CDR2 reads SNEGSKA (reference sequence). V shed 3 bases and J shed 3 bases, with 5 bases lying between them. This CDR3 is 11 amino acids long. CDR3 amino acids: CSARQEETQYF. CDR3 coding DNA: TGCAGTGCTAGGCAGGAAGAGACCCAGTACTTC.

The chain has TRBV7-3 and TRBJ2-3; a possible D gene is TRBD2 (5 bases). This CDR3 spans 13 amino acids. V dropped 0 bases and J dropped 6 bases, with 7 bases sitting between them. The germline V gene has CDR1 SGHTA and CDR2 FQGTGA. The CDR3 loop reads CASSLTGVDTQYF. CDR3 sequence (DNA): TGTGCCAGCAGCTTAACGGGAGTGGATACGCAGTATTTT.

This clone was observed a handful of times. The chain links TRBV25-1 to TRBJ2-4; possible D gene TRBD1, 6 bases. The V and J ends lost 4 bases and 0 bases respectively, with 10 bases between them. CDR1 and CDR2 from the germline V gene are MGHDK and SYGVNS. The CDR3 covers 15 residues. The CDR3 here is CASSGAGVAKNIQYF. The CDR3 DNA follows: TGTGCCAGCAGTGGGGCAGGGGTAGCCAAAAACATTCAGTACTTC.

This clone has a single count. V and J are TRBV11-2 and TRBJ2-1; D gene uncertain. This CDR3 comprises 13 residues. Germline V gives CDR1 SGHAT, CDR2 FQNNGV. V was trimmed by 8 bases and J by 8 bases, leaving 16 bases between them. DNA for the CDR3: TGTGCCAGCTCCGCACTGACTTTTGATGAGCAGTTCTTC. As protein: CASSALTFDEQFF.

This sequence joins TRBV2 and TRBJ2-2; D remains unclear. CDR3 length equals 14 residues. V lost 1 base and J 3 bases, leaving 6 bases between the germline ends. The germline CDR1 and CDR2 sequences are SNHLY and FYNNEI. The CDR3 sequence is CASSEGSDTGELFF. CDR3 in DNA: TGTGCCAGCAGTGAAGGGTCGGACACCGGGGAGCTGTTTTTT.

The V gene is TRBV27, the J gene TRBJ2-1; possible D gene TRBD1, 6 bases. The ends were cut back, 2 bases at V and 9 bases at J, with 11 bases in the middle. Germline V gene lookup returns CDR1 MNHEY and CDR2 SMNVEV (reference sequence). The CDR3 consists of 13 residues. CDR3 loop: CASSLVGAGEQFF. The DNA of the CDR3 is TGTGCCAGCAGTTTAGTGGGGGCGGGTGAGCAGTTCTTC.

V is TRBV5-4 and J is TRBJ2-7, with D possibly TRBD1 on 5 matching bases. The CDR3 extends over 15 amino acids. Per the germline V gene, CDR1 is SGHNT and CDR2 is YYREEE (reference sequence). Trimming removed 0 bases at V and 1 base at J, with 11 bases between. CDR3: CASSLGAGRSYEQYF. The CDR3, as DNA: TGTGCCAGCAGCTTGGGGGCAGGGCGATCCTACGAGCAGTACTTC.

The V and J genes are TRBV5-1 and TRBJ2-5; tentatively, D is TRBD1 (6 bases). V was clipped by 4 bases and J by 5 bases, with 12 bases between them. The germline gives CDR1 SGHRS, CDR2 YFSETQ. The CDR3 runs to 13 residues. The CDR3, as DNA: TGCGCCAGCAGCACGACAGGAAGGGAGACCCAGTACTTC. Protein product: CASSTTGRETQYF.

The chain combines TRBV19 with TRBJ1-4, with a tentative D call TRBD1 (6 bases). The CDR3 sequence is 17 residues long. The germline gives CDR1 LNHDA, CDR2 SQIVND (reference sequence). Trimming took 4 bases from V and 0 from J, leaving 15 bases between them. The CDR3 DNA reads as TGTGCCAGTAGTAGCAGGGGCCTTAGTGCAACTAATGAAAAACTGTTTTTT. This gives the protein CASSSRGLSATNEKLFF.

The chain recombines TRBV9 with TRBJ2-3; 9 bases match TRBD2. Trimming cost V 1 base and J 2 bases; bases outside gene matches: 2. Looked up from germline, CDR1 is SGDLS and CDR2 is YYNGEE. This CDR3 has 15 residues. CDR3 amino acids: CASSVRLAATDTQYF. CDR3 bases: TGTGCCAGCAGCGTACGACTAGCGGCCACAGATACGCAGTATTTT.

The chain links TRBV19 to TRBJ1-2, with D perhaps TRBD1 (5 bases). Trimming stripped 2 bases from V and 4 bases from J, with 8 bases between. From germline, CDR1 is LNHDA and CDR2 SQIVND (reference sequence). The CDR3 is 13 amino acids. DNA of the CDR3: TGTGCCAGTAGTATACAGAGGGGCTATGGCTACACCTTC. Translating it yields CASSIQRGYGYTF.

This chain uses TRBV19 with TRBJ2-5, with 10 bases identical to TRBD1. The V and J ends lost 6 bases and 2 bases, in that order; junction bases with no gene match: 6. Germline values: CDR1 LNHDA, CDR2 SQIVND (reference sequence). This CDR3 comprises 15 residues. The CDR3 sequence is CASSTGTGAQETQYF. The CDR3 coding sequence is TGTGCCAGTAGCACCGGGACAGGGGCGCAAGAGACCCAGTACTTC.

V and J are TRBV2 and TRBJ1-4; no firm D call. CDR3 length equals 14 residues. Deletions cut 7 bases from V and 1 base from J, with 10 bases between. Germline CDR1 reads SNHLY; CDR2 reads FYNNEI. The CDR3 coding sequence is TGTGCCAGCAATCTAGGGAGAACTAATGAAAAACTGTTTTTT. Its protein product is CASNLGRTNEKLFF. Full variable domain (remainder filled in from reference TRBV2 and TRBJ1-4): EPEVTQTPSHQVTQMGQEVILRCVPISNHLYFYWYRQILGQKVEFLVSFYNNEISEKSEIFDDQFSVERPDGSNFTLKIRSTKLEDSAMYFCASNLGRTNEKLFFGSGTQLSVL.

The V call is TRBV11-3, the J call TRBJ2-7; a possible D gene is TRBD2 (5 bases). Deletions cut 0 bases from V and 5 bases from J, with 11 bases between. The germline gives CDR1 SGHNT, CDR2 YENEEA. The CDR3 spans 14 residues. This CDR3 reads CASSLDLSGNEQYF. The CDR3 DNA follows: TGTGCCAGCAGCTTAGATCTCTCCGGGAACGAGCAGTACTTC.

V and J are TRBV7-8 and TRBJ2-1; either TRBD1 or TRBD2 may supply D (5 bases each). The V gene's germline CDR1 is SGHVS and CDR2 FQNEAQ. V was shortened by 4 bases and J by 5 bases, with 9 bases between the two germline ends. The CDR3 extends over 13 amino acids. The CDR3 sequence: CASSSVGDNEQFF. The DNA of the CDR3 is TGTGCCAGCAGCTCAGTGGGGGACAATGAGCAGTTCTTC.

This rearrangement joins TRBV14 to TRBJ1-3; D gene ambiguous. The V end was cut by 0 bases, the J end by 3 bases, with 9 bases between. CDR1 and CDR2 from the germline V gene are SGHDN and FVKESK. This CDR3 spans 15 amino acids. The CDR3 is CASSQDSTGGNTIYF. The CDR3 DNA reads TGTGCCAGCAGCCAAGATTCGACTGGTGGAAACACCATATATTTT.

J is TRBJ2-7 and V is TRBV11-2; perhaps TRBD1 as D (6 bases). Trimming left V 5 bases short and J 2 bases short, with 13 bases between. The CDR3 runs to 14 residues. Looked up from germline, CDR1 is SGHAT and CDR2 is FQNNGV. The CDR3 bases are TGTGCCAGCAGCCACCGGGACATAGCCTACGAGCAGTACTTC. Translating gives CASSHRDIAYEQYF.

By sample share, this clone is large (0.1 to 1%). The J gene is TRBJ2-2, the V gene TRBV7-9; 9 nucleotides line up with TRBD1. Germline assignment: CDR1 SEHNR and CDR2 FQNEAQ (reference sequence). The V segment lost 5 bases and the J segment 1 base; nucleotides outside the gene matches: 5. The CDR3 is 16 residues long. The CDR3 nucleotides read TGTGCCAGCAGCCTGCGACAGGGGGTGAACACCGGGGAGCTGTTTTTT. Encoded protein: CASSLRQGVNTGELFF. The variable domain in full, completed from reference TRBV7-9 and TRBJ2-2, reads DTGVSQNPRHKITKRGQNVTFRCDPISEHNRLYWYRQTLGQGPEFLTYFQNEAQLEKSRLLSDRFSAERPKGSFSTLEIQRTEQGDSAMYLCASSLRQGVNTGELFFGEGSRLTVL.

CDR3 bases: TGTGCCAGCAGGCCCGGCGCGGTGCCTAACTATGGCTACACCTTC. Amino acid sequence: CASRPGAVPNYGYTF. This sequence joins TRBV6-5 and TRBJ1-2; no firm D call. The CDR3 is 15 amino acids. Germline CDR1 and CDR2: MNHEY and SVGAGI. Trimming took 6 bases from V and 0 from J, leaving 14 bases between them.

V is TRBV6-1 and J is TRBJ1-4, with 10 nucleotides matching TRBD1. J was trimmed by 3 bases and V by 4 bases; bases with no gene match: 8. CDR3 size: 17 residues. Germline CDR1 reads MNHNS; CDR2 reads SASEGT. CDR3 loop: CASSGLPGTGANEKLFF. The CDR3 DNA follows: TGTGCCAGCAGTGGATTACCAGGGACAGGGGCTAATGAAAAACTGTTTTTT.

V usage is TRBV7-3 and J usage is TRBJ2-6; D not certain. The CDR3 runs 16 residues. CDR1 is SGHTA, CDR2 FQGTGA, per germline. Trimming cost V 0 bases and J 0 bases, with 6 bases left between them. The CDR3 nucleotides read TGTGCCAGCAGCTTAACCCAAACCTCTGGGGCCAACGTCCTGACTTTC. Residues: CASSLTQTSGANVLTF.

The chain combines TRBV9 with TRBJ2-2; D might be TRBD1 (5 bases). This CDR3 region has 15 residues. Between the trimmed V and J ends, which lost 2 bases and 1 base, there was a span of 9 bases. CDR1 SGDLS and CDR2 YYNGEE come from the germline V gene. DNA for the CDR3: TGTGCCAGCAGCGTTGGACAACTGAACACCGGGGAGCTGTTTTTT. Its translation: CASSVGQLNTGELFF.

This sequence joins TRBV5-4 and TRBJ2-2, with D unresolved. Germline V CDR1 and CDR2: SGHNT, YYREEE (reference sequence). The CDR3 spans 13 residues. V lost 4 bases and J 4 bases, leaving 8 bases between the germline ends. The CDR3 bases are TGTGCCAGCAGCCCGAAGGGCACCGGGGAGCTGTTTTTT. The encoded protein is CASSPKGTGELFF.

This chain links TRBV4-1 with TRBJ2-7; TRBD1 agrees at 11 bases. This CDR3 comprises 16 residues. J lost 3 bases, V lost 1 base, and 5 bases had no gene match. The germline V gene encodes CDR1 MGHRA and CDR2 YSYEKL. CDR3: CASSQVAGTGGYEQYF. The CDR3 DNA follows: TGCGCCAGCAGCCAAGTGGCCGGGACAGGGGGCTACGAGCAGTACTTC.